What follows are 8 T cell receptor beta chains derived from one specimen sequenced in a study of early T cells in non-severe SARS-CoV-2 infection (dated by TCRdb to about 2021). Library creation used 5' RACE. Sequencing was performed on a NextSeq 500. Through fastp at Q25 and MiXCR, TCRdb rebuilt clones from the public reads, retaining in-frame beta chains. A single entry per CDR3 protein holds the most common genes and DNA from its merged rows. The sample includes more than 55,000 distinct CDR3 sequences, with 13% observed a single time. The ten largest clones represent around 4.7% of the sample. The sequenced material came from whole blood. Every receptor here comes from an adult who was a healthcare worker with PCR-confirmed SARS-CoV-2 infection or an uninfected control (not recorded which).

This clonotype appeared many times. This chain joins TRBV20-1 and TRBJ2-7, with D perhaps matching TRBD1 (6 bases). Germline V gives CDR1 DFQATT, CDR2 SNEGSKA (reference sequence). Trimming left V 6 bases short and J 2 bases short, with 14 bases between. The CDR3 contains 13 residues. CDR3 residues: CSANNRAPYEQYF. The CDR3 nucleotides are TGCAGTGCGAACAACAGGGCCCCCTACGAGCAGTACTTC.

In this sample, this clonotype turned up many times. This sequence joins TRBV4-3 and TRBJ1-5; perhaps TRBD1 as D (6 bases). CDR3 length: 15 residues. CDR1 and CDR2 from the germline V gene are LGHNA and YSLEER. Trimming shortened V by 0 bases and J by 7 bases, and 13 bases separated the two germline ends. The CDR3 region is CASSQDRGAGQPQHF. In DNA form, the CDR3 reads TGCGCCAGCAGCCAAGATAGGGGGGCAGGGCAGCCCCAGCATTTT.

This clonotype was seen only a few times. The gene calls are TRBV20-1 and TRBJ2-3, with 12 bases lining up with TRBD2. The V and J ends lost 6 bases and 4 bases, in that order; junction bases with no gene match: 11. CDR3 length equals 16 residues. Per the germline V gene, CDR1 is DFQATT and CDR2 is SNEGSKA (reference sequence). CDR3: CSAPTSGGKYSDTQYF. The CDR3 region has the DNA TGCAGTGCCCCCACTAGCGGGGGGAAATACTCAGATACGCAGTATTTT.

This clonotype was picked up many times. The chain joins TRBV13 to TRBJ2-5; D might be TRBD1 (6 bases). The germline gives CDR1 PRHDT, CDR2 FYEKMQ (reference sequence). V lost 5 bases and J 4 bases, leaving 17 bases between the germline ends. The CDR3 has 15 amino acids. Here the CDR3 reads CASSDDVGAGETQYF. The CDR3 DNA follows: TGTGCCAGCAGCGATGATGTGGGGGCGGGAGAGACCCAGTACTTC.

This clonotype came up many times. The V and J genes are TRBV6-2 or TRBV6-3 and TRBJ2-3; 10 positions agree with TRBD2. V gave up 2 bases and J gave up 2 bases; unmatched junction bases: 7. The CDR3 sequence is 17 residues long. Germline CDR1 MNHEY, CDR2 SVGEGT. The DNA for the CDR3 is TGTGCCAGCAGTTACCCCCTAGCGGGAGACCTCACAGATACGCAGTATTTT. Translated, it gives CASSYPLAGDLTDTQYF.

This clonotype was counted only a few times. V and J are TRBV29-1 and TRBJ2-3; TRBD2 matches 7 bases. The CDR3 loop spans 12 amino acids. J gave up 10 bases and V 1 base, and 5 bases lay outside the gene matches. CDR1 SQVTM and CDR2 ANQGSEA come from the germline V gene. The CDR3 loop is CSVEAGGGAQYF. In nucleotides, the CDR3 is TGCAGCGTTGAAGCGGGGGGTGGTGCGCAGTATTTT.

This clonotype was observed at least ten times. The J gene is TRBJ2-4, the V gene TRBV6-2 or TRBV6-3, with 9 bases identical to TRBD2. V was clipped by 4 bases and J by 3 bases; unmatched bases: 7. Germline CDR1 reads MNHEY; CDR2 reads SVGEGT. CDR3 length equals 16 residues. CDR3 sequence reads: CASSWEAGGGKNIQYF. In DNA form, the CDR3 reads TGTGCCAGCAGTTGGGAAGCGGGGGGTGGCAAAAACATTCAGTACTTC.

This clonotype occurred a few times. The J gene is TRBJ2-7, the V gene TRBV16; D remains ambiguous. Looked up from germline, CDR1 is KGHSY and CDR2 is FQNENV. There are 15 residues in the CDR3. Deletions cut 0 bases from V and 5 bases from J, with 14 bases between. This chain's CDR3 is CASSQSIGETNEQYF. CDR3 DNA: TGTGCCAGCAGCCAATCGATTGGGGAAACTAACGAGCAGTACTTC.